This T cell receptor beta chain came from a study of T cell repertoires in cytomegalovirus infection. For the study at large: Evidence of both CMV infection and a matching HLA type came from public TCR beta signatures.

This CDR3 has 15 amino acids. Each CDR3 protein gets one entry after TCRdb re-called the reads with MiXCR. The repertoire consists of about 160,000 distinct CDR3 sequences, with about 22% occurring once and the leading ten covering 25%. As concerns this clonotype: Its target is not known.

Here the sequenced sample was CD8+ T cells from cultured PBMCs, taken from culture after CMV antigen stimulation. The sequence was collected from a human donor in good health (CMV status not recorded). Some clones in this sample may be carry-over from other donors' samples. The chain carries TRBV12-3 or TRBV12-4 and TRBJ1-1, with D perhaps TRBD1 (5 bases). CDR3 sequence: CASSHGHAFGTEAFF. The CDR3 bases are TGTGCTTCCTCCCACGGACATGCTTTTGGGACTGAAGCTTTCTTT.